The 9 T cell receptor beta chains below come from one sample, sequenced in a study of glioma-infiltrating T cells after dendritic cell vaccination. Time point indicated: after dendritic cell vaccination, including at tumor progression/relapse. The protocol was immunoSEQ multiplex PCR, while the TCRdb copy is restricted to in-frame clones and leaves out a portion. The sample comprises roughly 87,000 clones, 75% to 90% of which are singletons, and around 7% rests with the top ten. This sample comprised blood, obtained after dendritic cell vaccination. The source is a human donor with glioblastoma.

This clone was seen a handful of times. The V and J genes are TRBV6-5 and TRBJ1-1; 8 bases agree with TRBD1. The CDR3 sequence is 13 residues long. Germline V CDR1 and CDR2: MNHEY, SVGAGI. With 8 bases clipped from V and 3 bases from J, the junction kept 5 bases outside the gene matches. The CDR3 region is CASEDREHTEAFF. The CDR3 DNA sequence: TGTGCCAGCGAGGACAGGGAACACACTGAAGCTTTCTTT.

The CDR3 sequence is CASSQLLASEQYF. In DNA, the CDR3 is TGCGCCAGCAGCCAGCTACTAGCGAGCGAGCAGTACTTC. The chain joins TRBV4-3 to TRBJ2-7; 7 nucleotides align to TRBD2. Germline CDR1 is LGHNA and CDR2 is YSLEER. V lost 3 bases to trimming and J lost 6 bases; unmatched junction nucleotides: 5. This CDR3 is built from 13 residues.

A single count supports this clone. The rearrangement links TRBV5-1 to TRBJ1-4, with a tentative D call TRBD1 (5 bases). With 1 base removed from V and 7 bases from J, the gap between germline ends came to 11 bases. CDR1 and CDR2 (germline): SGHRS, YFSETQ. The CDR3 runs 14 residues. The CDR3 loop is CASSLSSDSEKLFF. CDR3 nucleotide sequence: TGCGCCAGCAGCTTGAGCAGTGACAGTGAAAAACTGTTTTTT.

V is TRBV5-4 and J is TRBJ2-2; TRBD2 aligns across 8 bases. Germline V gives CDR1 SGHNT, CDR2 YYREEE (reference sequence). The CDR3 runs to 16 residues. V lost 4 bases to trimming and J lost 2 bases; unmatched junction nucleotides: 7. CDR3 nucleotides: TGTGCCAGCAGCCCGGGCGGGGGGCAAAACACCGGGGAGCTGTTTTTT. It yields the protein CASSPGGGQNTGELFF.

The chain has TRBV2 and TRBJ2-5; TRBD1 matches 9 bases. This CDR3 comprises 14 residues. Trimming cost V 5 bases and J 3 bases; bases outside gene matches: 4. Germline-derived CDR1 and CDR2 are SNHLY and FYNNEI. The CDR3 here is CASSSGTGKETQYF. The CDR3 nucleotides read TGTGCCAGCAGTTCTGGGACAGGGAAAGAGACCCAGTACTTC.

CDR3 in DNA: TGTGCCAGCAGGCAACAGGGTCCACTGAATACGCAGTATTTT. Translation gives CASRQQGPLNTQYF. The V gene is TRBV11-2, the J gene TRBJ2-3, with D tentatively TRBD1 (6 bases). Germline values: CDR1 SGHAT, CDR2 FQNNGV. The germline V and J ends were trimmed by 6 bases and 7 bases, with 17 bases remaining between them. The CDR3 spans 14 residues.

V gene TRBV7-2 combines with J gene TRBJ1-2; D may be TRBD1 (6 bases). CDR1 and CDR2 from the germline V gene are SGHTA and FQGNSA. Trimming removed 2 bases from V and 4 bases from J, with 14 bases in between. The CDR3 extends over 15 amino acids. The CDR3 spells CASSLMAQGTYGYTF. CDR3 coding DNA: TGTGCCAGCAGCTTAATGGCACAGGGAACCTATGGCTACACCTTC.

The chain uses TRBV5-4 and TRBJ1-1, with D possibly matching TRBD1 (5 bases). The ends were cut back, 0 bases at V and 4 bases at J, with 13 bases in the middle. Germline lookup yields CDR1 SGHNT and CDR2 YYREEE (reference sequence). The CDR3 is made up of 15 amino acids. The CDR3 coding sequence is TGTGCCAGCAGCTTGGGGGCCCCCGGGGGCACTGAAGCTTTCTTT. Translation: CASSLGAPGGTEAFF.

The rearrangement links TRBV6-6 to TRBJ2-3; the match to TRBD2 covers 7 bases. The germline V gene encodes CDR1 MNHNY and CDR2 SVGAGI (reference sequence). Germline trimming cut 0 bases from V and 4 bases from J; bases unmatched to any gene: 4. The CDR3 covers 15 residues. The CDR3 is CASSYSREGSDTQYF. CDR3 DNA sequence: TGTGCCAGCAGTTACTCGAGGGAGGGATCAGATACGCAGTATTTT.